This T cell receptor beta chain emerged from a study of T cells in Graves' hyperthyroidism and ophthalmopathy. Findings and limits, study-wide: In validation, the model predicted ophthalmopathy. These predictions came a median about 6.5 months before onset.

From RNA transcripts, TCR beta CDR3 regions were amplified. HTBI primers were employed in a first-round RT-PCR of the TCR CDR3. TCRdb reanalysed the multiplex PCR reads using MiXCR and keeps one entry per CDR3 protein. The sample consists of about 24,000 distinct CDR3 sequences, 45% to 55% of them appearing once. Losses at the gene ends were 0 bases for V and 7 bases for J; bases not matched to a gene: 5. Looked up from germline, CDR1 is MGHRA and CDR2 is YSYEKL. The CDR3 loop spans 15 amino acids. This clonotype was seen many times. Its target is not known. The chain links TRBV4-1 to TRBJ1-3; TRBD1 matches at 8 bases. Sequenced: blood. The source of this sequence is a middle-aged woman with Graves' hyperthyroidism that later progressed to Graves' ophthalmopathy. CDR3 in amino acids: CASSQDGQGANTIYF. The CDR3, as DNA: TGCGCCAGCAGCCAAGATGGGCAGGGGGCGAACACCATATATTTT.